These 7 T cell receptor beta chains originate from one sample sequenced in a study of memory CD4+ T cells and cytomegalovirus serostatus. The sort gate was single viable CD3+CD4+CD8-CD45RO+ cells for memory CD4+ T cells. Repertoires were generated with immunoSEQ multiplex PCR, while TCRdb's copy carries only in-frame clones and drops some. The sample lists some 52,000 clones, around three quarters occurring once. Sequences were obtained from memory CD4+ T cells from blood. These receptors were obtained from an adult in good health and CMV-seronegative.

This rearrangement joins TRBV12-5 to TRBJ1-4; no clear D. CDR3 length: 17 amino acids. V was trimmed by 3 bases and J by 4 bases, leaving 18 bases between them. From germline, CDR1 is LGHNT and CDR2 FRNRAP. Written as DNA, the CDR3 is TGTGCTAGTGGTTTCAAGGTCCAAGGGCAGGATAATGAAAAACTGTTTTTT. Protein sequence: CASGFKVQGQDNEKLFF.

This clone was seen only once. The chain has TRBV9 and TRBJ2-5; D may be TRBD1 (7 bases). Germline-derived CDR1 and CDR2 are SGDLS and YYNGEE. This CDR3 has 14 amino acids. Trimming shortened V by 4 bases and J by 7 bases, and 17 bases separated the two germline ends. CDR3 coding DNA: TGTGCCAGCAGCCCCCGCAGGGGGGACGGGACCCAGTACTTC. This sequence encodes CASSPRRGDGTQYF. The full variable domain, completed using reference TRBV9 and TRBJ2-5, is DSGVTQTPKHLITATGQRVTLRCSPRSGDLSVYWYQQSLDQGLQFLIQYYNGEERAKGNILERFSAQQFPDLHSELNLSSLELGDSALYFCASSPRRGDGTQYFGPGTRLLVL.

This chain links TRBV20-1 with TRBJ1-5; 7 bases match TRBD1. From germline, CDR1 is DFQATT and CDR2 SNEGSKA (reference sequence). Trimming at V came to 4 bases and at J to 13 bases, leaving 4 bases not matched to a gene. The CDR3 length is 10 residues. In DNA form, the CDR3 reads TGCAGTGCTACCGACAGGGCTCAGCATTTT. Its protein product is CSATDRAQHF.

The chain is built from TRBV29-1 and TRBJ2-7, with 7 bases matching TRBD1. This CDR3 has 11 amino acids. CDR1 SQVTM and CDR2 ANQGSEA come from the germline V gene. The junction had 5 bases not matched to a gene; V was cut back by 6 bases and J by 6 bases. The CDR3 coding sequence is TGCAGCGTGGGGGACAGCAGCGAGCAGTACTTC. Amino acid sequence: CSVGDSSEQYF.

This chain connects TRBV15 to TRBJ2-1; TRBD2 is a possible D gene (7 bases). The CDR3 is made up of 17 amino acids. From germline, CDR1 is LNHNV and CDR2 YYDKDF (reference sequence). Trimming stripped 0 bases from V and 11 bases from J, with 23 bases between. The CDR3 protein is CATSRDYRELREGKQFF. The CDR3 DNA sequence: TGTGCCACCAGCAGAGATTACAGGGAACTGAGGGAGGGGAAGCAGTTCTTC.

The chain has TRBV10-3 and TRBJ2-3; D may be TRBD1 (6 bases). This CDR3 has 12 residues. V lost 5 bases and J 6 bases, leaving 9 bases between the germline ends. Germline V gene data show CDR1 as ENHRY and CDR2 as SYGVKD. CDR3 residues: CAISSRGDTQYF. The DNA of the CDR3 is TGTGCCATCAGTTCTAGGGGGGATACGCAGTATTTT.

The J gene is TRBJ2-2, the V gene TRBV19; TRBD2 is a possible D gene (5 bases). The CDR3 sequence is 16 residues long. Trimming left V 1 base short and J 1 base short, with 10 bases between. Germline CDR1 reads LNHDA; CDR2 reads SQIVND (reference sequence). The CDR3 sequence: CASSIGPGLNTGELFF. CDR3 sequence (DNA): TGTGCCAGTAGTATAGGTCCGGGATTGAACACCGGGGAGCTGTTTTTT.